This entry lists 9 T cell receptor beta chains sequenced from one sample in a study of T cell responses to AZD1222 COVID-19 vaccine. TCRdb's table, derived via immunoSEQ multiplex PCR, lists solely in-frame clones and lacks some. The repertoire holds almost 55,000 clones, with around 80% as singletons. The material sequenced was peripheral blood, taken on day 0 of AZD1222 vaccination. The receptors here all came from an adult in good health.

The chain joins TRBV7-6 to TRBJ2-7; 7 nucleotides match TRBD2. The CDR3 extends over 15 amino acids. The germline V gene encodes CDR1 SGHVS and CDR2 FNYEAQ. The ends lost 4 bases at V and 0 bases at J; junction bases unmatched: 6. This CDR3 is CASSSSTGGSYEQYF. DNA of the CDR3: TGTGCCAGCAGCTCCTCGACGGGGGGCTCCTACGAGCAGTACTTC.

V usage is TRBV18 and J usage is TRBJ2-2, with D uncertain. The CDR3 has 14 amino acids. The V end was cut by 5 bases, the J end by 6 bases, with 13 bases between. Germline V gives CDR1 KGHSH, CDR2 LQKENI. CDR3 sequence reads: CASSFSRSAGELFF. CDR3 sequence (DNA): TGTGCCAGCTCATTTTCAAGGAGCGCCGGGGAGCTGTTTTTT.

This sequence joins TRBV3-1 (or the pseudogene TRBV3-2) and TRBJ2-7, with 7 bases aligning to TRBD2. This CDR3 contains 16 residues. In germline, CDR1 is LGHDT, CDR2 YNNKEL (reference sequence). Trimming removed 2 bases from V and 2 bases from J; junction bases left unmatched: 9. CDR3 residues: CASSQNKRGGTYEQYF. In DNA form, the CDR3 reads TGTGCCAGCAGCCAAAATAAGCGGGGCGGAACCTACGAGCAGTACTTC.

The rearrangement uses TRBV27 and TRBJ2-1, with 9 nucleotides matching TRBD2. This CDR3 has 15 amino acids. Trimming at V came to 2 bases and at J to 7 bases, leaving 6 bases not matched to a gene. Germline V CDR1 and CDR2: MNHEY, SMNVEV (reference sequence). CDR3 sequence reads: CASSLAGGMRNEQFF. The CDR3 DNA is TGTGCCAGCAGTTTAGCGGGAGGGATGAGGAATGAGCAGTTCTTC.

This clone was seen only once. V is TRBV28 and J is TRBJ2-4; no reliable D call. The CDR3 length is 12 residues. With 3 bases removed from V and 9 bases from J, the gap between germline ends came to 9 bases. CDR1 MDHEN and CDR2 SYDVKM come from the germline V gene. The CDR3 is CASSLRSGIQYF. In nucleotides, the CDR3 is TGTGCCAGCAGTTTGAGGAGTGGCATTCAGTACTTC.

V and J are TRBV5-1 and TRBJ1-2; D is undetermined. Between the trimmed V and J ends, which lost 1 base and 0 bases, there was a span of 7 bases. The germline V gene has CDR1 SGHRS and CDR2 YFSETQ. This CDR3 has 14 residues. The CDR3: CASSLLRANYGYTF. CDR3 in DNA: TGCGCCAGCAGCTTGCTCAGAGCTAACTATGGCTACACCTTC.

The rearrangement uses TRBV7-2 and TRBJ1-5; a weak D match, TRBD1 (5 bases). V lost 0 bases and J 4 bases, leaving 28 bases between the germline ends. Germline loops: CDR1 SGHTA, CDR2 FQGNSA. The CDR3 runs 21 residues. CDR3 bases: TGTGCCAGCAGCTTAGCGTTGGCTGGGCCCTTGGGCAGGGCAGGTAATCAGCCCCAGCATTTT. Translation: CASSLALAGPLGRAGNQPQHF. Together with reference TRBV7-2 and TRBJ1-5, the CDR3 gives the full variable domain: GAGVSQSPSNKVTEKGKDVELRCDPISGHTALYWYRQSLGQGLEFLIYFQGNSAPDKSGLPSDRFSAERTGGSVSTLTIQRTQQEDSAVYLCASSLALAGPLGRAGNQPQHFGDGTRLSIL.

This chain uses TRBV7-9 with TRBJ1-2; unclear D gene. CDR1 is SEHNR, CDR2 FQNEAQ, per germline (reference sequence). The CDR3 loop spans 15 amino acids. V was clipped by 3 bases and J by 3 bases, with 14 bases between them. The CDR3 reads CASSLADPFYYGYTF. Here the CDR3 DNA reads TGTGCCAGCAGCTTGGCAGACCCCTTCTACTATGGCTACACCTTC.

The chain uses TRBV11-2 and TRBJ2-7; D is undetermined. Germline V CDR1 and CDR2: SGHAT, FQNNGV. Trimming took 5 bases from V and 6 from J, leaving 8 bases between them. The CDR3 has 11 amino acids. CDR3 DNA sequence: TGTGCCAGCAGCCTCGGCCCCGAGCAGTACTTC. It translates to CASSLGPEQYF.